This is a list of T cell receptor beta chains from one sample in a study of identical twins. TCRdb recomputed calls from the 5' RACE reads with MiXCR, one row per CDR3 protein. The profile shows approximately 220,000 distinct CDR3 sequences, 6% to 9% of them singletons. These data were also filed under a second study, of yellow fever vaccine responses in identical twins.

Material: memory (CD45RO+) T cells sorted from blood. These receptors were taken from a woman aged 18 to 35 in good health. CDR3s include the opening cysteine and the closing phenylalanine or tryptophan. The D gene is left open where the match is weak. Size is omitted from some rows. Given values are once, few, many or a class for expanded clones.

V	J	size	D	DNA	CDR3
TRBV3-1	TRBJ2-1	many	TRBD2	TGTGCCAGCAGCCCCCGGACTAGCGGTTGGTCCAATGAGCAGTTCTTC	CASSPRTSGWSNEQFF
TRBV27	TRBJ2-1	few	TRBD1	TGTGCCAGTTTTTCGGCAGGGGGCTACAATGAGCAGTTCTTC	CASFSAGGYNEQFF
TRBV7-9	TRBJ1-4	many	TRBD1	TGTGCCAGCAGCCATCGACAGGGAAATGAAAAACTGTTTTTT	CASSHRQGNEKLFF
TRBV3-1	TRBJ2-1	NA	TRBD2	TGTGCCAGCAGCCAATCGACGGGAGGGTACAATGAGCAGTTCTTC	CASSQSTGGYNEQFF
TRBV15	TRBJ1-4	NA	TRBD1	TGTGCCACCAGCAGACTGGACAGGGAAAAACTGTTTTTT	CATSRLDREKLFF
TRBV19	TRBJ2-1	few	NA	TGTGCCAGTAGTATTTCGTACGGGGGCCACAGTGAGCAGTTCTTC	CASSISYGGHSEQFF
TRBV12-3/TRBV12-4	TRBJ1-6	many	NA	TGTGCCAGCAGTTTAGTACAGTATAATTCACCCCTCCACTTT	CASSLVQYNSPLHF
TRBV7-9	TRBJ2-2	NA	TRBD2	TGTGCCAGCAGCGTCGAGGGGAGGGACACCGGGGAGCTGTTTTTT	CASSVEGRDTGELFF
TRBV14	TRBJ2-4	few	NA	TGTGCCAGCAGCCAAGATGGGGGAACCAAAAACATTCAGTACTTC	CASSQDGGTKNIQYF
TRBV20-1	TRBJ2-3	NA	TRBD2	TGCAGTGCTCTGGGGGCGGGGGGGCCGGCCACAGATACGCAGTATTTT	CSALGAGGPATDTQYF
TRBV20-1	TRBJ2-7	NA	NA	TGCAGTGCTAGAGAAGGATCCTCGCTTTACGAGCAGTACTTC	CSAREGSSLYEQYF
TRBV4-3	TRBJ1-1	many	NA	TGCGCCAGCAGCCAAGATTCTCGGAGCAGCAAGGCTTTCTTT	CASSQDSRSSKAFF
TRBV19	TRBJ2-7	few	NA	TGTGCCAGTAGTCCAGGAGGGCACTCCTACGAGCAGTACTTC	CASSPGGHSYEQYF
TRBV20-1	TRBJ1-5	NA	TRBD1	TGCAGTGCTAGCTCGGGGACAGGGGGACATCAGCCCCAGCATTTT	CSASSGTGGHQPQHF
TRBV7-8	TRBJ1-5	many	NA	TGTGCCAGCAGCTTAGCGAGCAGGGTGGATCAGCCCCAGCATTTT	CASSLASRVDQPQHF
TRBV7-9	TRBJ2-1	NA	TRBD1	TGTGCCAGCAGCTTAGGAGGGACAGGCGTTTACAATGAGCAGTTCTTC	CASSLGGTGVYNEQFF
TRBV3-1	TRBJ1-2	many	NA	TGTGCCAGCAGCCAAGGGCCCAATCCGAGCTACACCTTC	CASSQGPNPSYTF
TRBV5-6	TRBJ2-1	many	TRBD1	TGTGCCAGCAACGGGGACAGGGGCGATGAGCAGTTCTTC	CASNGDRGDEQFF
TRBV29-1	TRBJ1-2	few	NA	TGCAGCGCCGTCCGACAGGTTGATGGCTACACCTTC	CSAVRQVDGYTF
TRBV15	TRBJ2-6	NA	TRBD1	TGTGCCACCAGGGAGGGACAGGGGTTGAAGGCTGGGGCCAACGTCCTGACTTTC	CATREGQGLKAGANVLTF
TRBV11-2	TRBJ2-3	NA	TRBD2	TGTGCCAGCAGCTTAAAGGGACTAAGCGGGAGGGGCACAGATACGCAGTATTTT	CASSLKGLSGRGTDTQYF
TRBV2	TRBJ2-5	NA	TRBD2	TGTGCCAGCAGTCATAGGCTAGCGGGGGAGGAGACCCAGTACTTC	CASSHRLAGEETQYF
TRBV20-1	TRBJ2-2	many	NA	TGCAGTGCTAGAGTTCCGGGACAAGGGCTGTTTTTT	CSARVPGQGLFF
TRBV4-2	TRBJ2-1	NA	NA	TGTGCCAGCAGCCAAAGCTGGGGGGGGGCCTCCTACAATGAGCAGTTCTTC	CASSQSWGGASYNEQFF
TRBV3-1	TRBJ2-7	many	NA	TGTGCCAGCAGCCAAGGTGGGGTCTACGAGCAGTACTTC	CASSQGGVYEQYF
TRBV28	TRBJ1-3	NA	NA	TGTGCCAGCAGTTTAGCAGGGACCTCTGGAAACACCATATATTTT	CASSLAGTSGNTIYF
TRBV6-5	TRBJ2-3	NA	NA	TGTGCCAGCAGTTCGTCCCGGGTGGGTGAGGATACGCAGTATTTT	CASSSSRVGEDTQYF
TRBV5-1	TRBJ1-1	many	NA	TGCGCCAGCAGCTCCCCAGGATTGAACACTGAAGCTTTCTTT	CASSSPGLNTEAFF
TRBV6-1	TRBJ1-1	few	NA	TGTGCCAGCAGGCCGGGCGGGGGTATAAACACTGAAGCTTTCTTT	CASRPGGGINTEAFF
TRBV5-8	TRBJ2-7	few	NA	TGTGCCAGCAGCTGGGGACAAGGGGGCGAGCAGTACTTC	CASSWGQGGEQYF
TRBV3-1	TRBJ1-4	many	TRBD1	TGTGCCAGCAGCCAAGTGAAGGGACAGAATGAAAAACTGTTTTTT	CASSQVKGQNEKLFF
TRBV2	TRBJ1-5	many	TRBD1	TGTGCCAGCAGTCCTATAGGGACAGATCAGCCCCAGCATTTT	CASSPIGTDQPQHF
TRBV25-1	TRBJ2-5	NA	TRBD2	TGTGCCAGCAGCCCCCGGGGGACTAAAGAGACCCAGTACTTC	CASSPRGTKETQYF
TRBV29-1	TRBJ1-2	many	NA	TGCAGCGTGACAGCCCTCTATGACTACACCTTC	CSVTALYDYTF
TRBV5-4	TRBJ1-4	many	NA	TGTGCCAGCAGCTTGTGGGCGGGAACTAATGAAAAACTGTTTTTT	CASSLWAGTNEKLFF
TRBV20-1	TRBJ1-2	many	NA	TGCAGTGCCATTGGGGGATCCGGCTATGGCTACACCTTC	CSAIGGSGYGYTF
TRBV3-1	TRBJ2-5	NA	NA	TGTGCCAGCAGCCAAGTGGCGTCGACGATAAAAGAGACCCAGTACTTC	CASSQVASTIKETQYF
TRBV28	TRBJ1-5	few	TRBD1	TGTGCCAGCAGTACACAGGGGCGGGAACAGCCCCAGCATTTT	CASSTQGREQPQHF
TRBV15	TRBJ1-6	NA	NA	TGTGCCACCAACACTGGACAGTATAATTCACCCCTCCACTTT	CATNTGQYNSPLHF
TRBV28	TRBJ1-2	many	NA	TGTGCCAGCAGTCCTGACATGAGGGGGGACTACACTTTC	CASSPDMRGDYTF
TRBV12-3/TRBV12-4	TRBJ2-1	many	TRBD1	TGTGCCAGCACCTGGGGGACAGGTAGAGGTGAGCAGTTCTTC	CASTWGTGRGEQFF
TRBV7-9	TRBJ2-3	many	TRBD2	TGTGCCAGCAGCTACGGACTAGCGGCCACAGATACGCAGTATTTT	CASSYGLAATDTQYF
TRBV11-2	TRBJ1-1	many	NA	TGTGCCAGCAGCTTTATACGACATCCTCCAGAAGCTTTCTTT	CASSFIRHPPEAFF
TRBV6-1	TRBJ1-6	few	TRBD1	TGTGCCAGCCGGGGGAACAGGGGAAATTCACCCCTCCACTTT	CASRGNRGNSPLHF
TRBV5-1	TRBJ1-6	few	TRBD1	TGCGCCAGTAGGGGGCAGGAGAATTCACCCCTCCACTTT	CASRGQENSPLHF
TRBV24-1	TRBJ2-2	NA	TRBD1	TGTGCCACCAGTGATTTTTCCGGACAGGGACTGTTTTTT	CATSDFSGQGLFF
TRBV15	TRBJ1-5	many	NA	TGTGCCACCAGCAGGGCACGTCCGGGTTCTCAAGGTCAGCCCCAGCATTTT	CATSRARPGSQGQPQHF
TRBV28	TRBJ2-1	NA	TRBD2	TGTGCCAGCAGCCTAGCGGGTTACGCCACTGAGCAGTTCTTC	CASSLAGYATEQFF
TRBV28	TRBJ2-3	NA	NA	TGTGCCAGCAGCCCCAGTGTCGGTTCTGGGTTGATCCATACGCAGTATTTT	CASSPSVGSGLIHTQYF
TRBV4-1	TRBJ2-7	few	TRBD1	TGCGCCAGCAGCCAACCCCCTCGGACAGGGCCCAACGAGCAGTACTTC	CASSQPPRTGPNEQYF
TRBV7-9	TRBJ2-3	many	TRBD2	TGTGCCAGCAGCTTGGGGGGGATCGACACAGATACGCAGTATTTT	CASSLGGIDTDTQYF
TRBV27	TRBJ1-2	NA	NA	TGTGCCAGCAGTTTATTAGGGGGAAGGGACTATGGCTACACCTTC	CASSLLGGRDYGYTF
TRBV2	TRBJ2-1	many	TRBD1	TGTGCCAGCCCCCGATCACCAGGGGGCATGGGGCAGTTCTTC	CASPRSPGGMGQFF
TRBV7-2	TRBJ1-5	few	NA	TGTGCCAGCAGCTTAGTGGCGGACTTTAGCAATCAGCCCCAGCATTTT	CASSLVADFSNQPQHF
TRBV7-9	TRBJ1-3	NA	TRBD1	TGTGCCAGCAGCTACGGGACAGGGGGAAACACCATATATTTT	CASSYGTGGNTIYF